The source of this T cell receptor (beta chain) is a study of blood T cell repertoires in COVID-19. Germline V CDR1 and CDR2: SQVTM, ANQGSEA. CDR3 length equals 13 residues. V gave up 4 bases and J gave up 5 bases; unmatched junction bases: 2. Measured with immunoSEQ multiplex PCR; TCRdb has only the in-frame clones, and not every one. The sample holds some 170,000 clones, about 87% seen once. Sequencing used peripheral blood. The V and J genes are TRBV29-1 and TRBJ1-5; 10 bases are shared with TRBD1. This clonotype originated in a woman between 50 and 59 years old with acute or convalescent COVID-19. For the CDR3, the DNA is TGCAGCGTTGGACAGGGGGCGCATCAGCCCCAGCATTTT. Its translation: CSVGQGAHQPQHF.